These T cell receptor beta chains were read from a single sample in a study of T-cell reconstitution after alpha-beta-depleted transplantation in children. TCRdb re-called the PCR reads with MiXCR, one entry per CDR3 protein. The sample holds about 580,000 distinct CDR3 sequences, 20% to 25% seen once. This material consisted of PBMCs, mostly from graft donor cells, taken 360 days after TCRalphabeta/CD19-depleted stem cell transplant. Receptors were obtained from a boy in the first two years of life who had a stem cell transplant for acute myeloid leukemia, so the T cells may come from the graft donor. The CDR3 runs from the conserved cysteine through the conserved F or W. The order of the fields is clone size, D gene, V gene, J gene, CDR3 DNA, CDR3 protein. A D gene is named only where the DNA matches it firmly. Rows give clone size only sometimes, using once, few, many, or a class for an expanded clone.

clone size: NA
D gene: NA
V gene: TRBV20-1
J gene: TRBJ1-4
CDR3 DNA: TGCAGTGCTAGAGATTGGGGACGTCCCCAAGGTGAAAAACTGTTTTTT
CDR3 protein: CSARDWGRPQGEKLFF

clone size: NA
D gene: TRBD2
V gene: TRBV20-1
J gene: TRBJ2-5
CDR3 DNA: TGCAGTGCTGCTAGCGGGGGGGGTGAGACCCAGTACTTC
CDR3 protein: CSAASGGGETQYF

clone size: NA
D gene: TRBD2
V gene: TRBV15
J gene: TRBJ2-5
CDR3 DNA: TGTGCCACGAACCCTAGCGGGGGGCAGGAGACCCAGTACTTC
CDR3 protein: CATNPSGGQETQYF

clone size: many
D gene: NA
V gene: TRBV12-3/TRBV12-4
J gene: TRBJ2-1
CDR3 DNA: TGTGCCAGCAACCCCCAGGGTAGGCGCAATGAGCAGTTCTTC
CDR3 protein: CASNPQGRRNEQFF

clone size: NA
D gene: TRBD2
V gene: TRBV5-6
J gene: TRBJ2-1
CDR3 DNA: TGTGCCAGCAGCTCTTCGACTAGCGGGGACACAACCTACAATGAGCAGTTCTTC
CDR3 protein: CASSSSTSGDTTYNEQFF

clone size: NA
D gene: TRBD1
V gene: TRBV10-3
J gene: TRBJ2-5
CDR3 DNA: TGTGCCATCTCAAGGGGGCTGGAGACCCAGTACTTC
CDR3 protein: CAISRGLETQYF

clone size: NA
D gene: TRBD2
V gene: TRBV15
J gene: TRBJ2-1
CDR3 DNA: TGTGCCACCAGCGCCTTTTCGACTAGCGACAATGAGCAGTTCTTC
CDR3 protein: CATSAFSTSDNEQFF

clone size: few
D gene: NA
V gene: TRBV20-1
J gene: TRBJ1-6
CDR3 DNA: TGCAGTGCTAGCCCCGGGGGGAGTAATTCACCCCTCCACTTT
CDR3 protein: CSASPGGSNSPLHF

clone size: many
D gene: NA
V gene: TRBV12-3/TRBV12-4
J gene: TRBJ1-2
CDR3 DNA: TGTGCCAGCAGTGTAACAGGGTATCCCTACTATGGCTACACCTTC
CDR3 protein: CASSVTGYPYYGYTF

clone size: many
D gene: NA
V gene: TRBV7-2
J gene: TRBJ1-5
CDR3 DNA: TGTGCCAGCAGCTTAGATTTCTTCCAGCCCCAGCATTTT
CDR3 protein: CASSLDFFQPQHF

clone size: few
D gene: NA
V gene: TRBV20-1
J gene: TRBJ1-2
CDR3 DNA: TGCAGTGCTATTCTAGAACCGGGACGGAGGGGCTATGGCTACACCTTC
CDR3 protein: CSAILEPGRRGYGYTF

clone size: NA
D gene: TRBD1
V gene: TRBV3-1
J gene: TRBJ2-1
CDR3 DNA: TGTGCCAGCAGCCCCCGACAGGGTGGGGCCAATGAGCAGTTCTTC
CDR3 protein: CASSPRQGGANEQFF

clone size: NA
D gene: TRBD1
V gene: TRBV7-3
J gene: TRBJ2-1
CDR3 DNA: TGTGCCAGCAGCTTAAGATGGACAGGGAAGATGCGGGAGCAGTTCTTC
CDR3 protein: CASSLRWTGKMREQFF

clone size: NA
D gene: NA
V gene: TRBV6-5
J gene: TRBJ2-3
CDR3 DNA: TGTGCCAGCAGTTACTCGACGGGACCTAAAAGCACAGATACGCAGTATTTT
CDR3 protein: CASSYSTGPKSTDTQYF

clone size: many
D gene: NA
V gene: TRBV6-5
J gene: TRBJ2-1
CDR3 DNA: TGTGCCAGCAGTTATCGGGCAGGGGCGAATGAGCAGTTCTTC
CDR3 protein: CASSYRAGANEQFF

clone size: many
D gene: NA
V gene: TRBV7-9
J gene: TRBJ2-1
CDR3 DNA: TGTGCCAGCAGCCATTGGGGGGCGGGGGATGAGCAGTTCTTC
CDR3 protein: CASSHWGAGDEQFF

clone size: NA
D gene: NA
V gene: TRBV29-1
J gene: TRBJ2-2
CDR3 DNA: TGCAGCGTTTGGACAGTTCCCGGGGAGCTGTTTTTT
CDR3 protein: CSVWTVPGELFF

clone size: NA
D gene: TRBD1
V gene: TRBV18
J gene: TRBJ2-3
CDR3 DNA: TGTGCCAGCTCAAGAACAGGGGGCGTAGATACGCAGTATTTT
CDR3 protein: CASSRTGGVDTQYF

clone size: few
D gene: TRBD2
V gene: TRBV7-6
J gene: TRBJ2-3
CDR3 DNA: TGTGCCAGCAGCTTAGGGGTCGTTAGCGGGGGGTCGGCGTCAGATACGCAGTATTTT
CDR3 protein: CASSLGVVSGGSASDTQYF

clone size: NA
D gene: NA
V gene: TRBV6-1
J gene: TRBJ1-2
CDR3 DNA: TGTGCCAGCAGTCAGATCGGGACGCATGGCTACACCTTC
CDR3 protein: CASSQIGTHGYTF

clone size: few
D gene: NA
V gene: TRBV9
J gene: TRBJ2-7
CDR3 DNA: TGTGCCAGCAGCGGGACAGAGCCTCCCTACGAGCAGTACTTC
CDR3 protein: CASSGTEPPYEQYF

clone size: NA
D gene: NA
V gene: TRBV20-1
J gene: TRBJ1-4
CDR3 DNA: TGCAGTGCCGACAAGGGGGGCAGAGAAAAACTGTTTTTT
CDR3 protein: CSADKGGREKLFF

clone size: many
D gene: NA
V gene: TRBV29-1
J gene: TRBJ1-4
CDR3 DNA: TGCAGCGTTGACACGGGGGCCTCAGAAAAACTGTTTTTT
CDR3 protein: CSVDTGASEKLFF

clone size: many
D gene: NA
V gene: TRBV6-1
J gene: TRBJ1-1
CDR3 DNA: TGTGCCAGCAGCGCGACAGGTCCGAACACTGAAGCTTTCTTT
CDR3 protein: CASSATGPNTEAFF

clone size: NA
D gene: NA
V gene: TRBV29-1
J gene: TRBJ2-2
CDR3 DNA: TGCAGCGCTGGGGGCCCGATGAACACCGGGGAGCTGTTTTTT
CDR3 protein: CSAGGPMNTGELFF

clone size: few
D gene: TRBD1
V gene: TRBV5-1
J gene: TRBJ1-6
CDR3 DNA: TGCGCCAGCAGCCTACAGGGGCAGTCCTATAATTCACCCCTCCACTTT
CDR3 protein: CASSLQGQSYNSPLHF

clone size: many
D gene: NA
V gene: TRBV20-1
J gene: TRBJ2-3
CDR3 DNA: TGCAGTGCTAGGGGGCCAGGGGTCTATCGCACAGATACGCAGTATTTT
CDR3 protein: CSARGPGVYRTDTQYF

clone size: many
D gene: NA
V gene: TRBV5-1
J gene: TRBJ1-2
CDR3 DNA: TGCGCCAGCAGCTTGGGAGCTTTCTATGGCTACACCTTC
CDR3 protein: CASSLGAFYGYTF

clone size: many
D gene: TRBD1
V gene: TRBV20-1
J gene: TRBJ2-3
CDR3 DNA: TGCAGTGCGGACCCGGGACAGGGCACAGATACGCAGTATTTT
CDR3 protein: CSADPGQGTDTQYF

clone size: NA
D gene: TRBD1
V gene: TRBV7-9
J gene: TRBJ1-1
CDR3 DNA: TGTGCCAGCAGCTCGGGACAGGGGAGTGAAGCTTTCTTT
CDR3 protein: CASSSGQGSEAFF

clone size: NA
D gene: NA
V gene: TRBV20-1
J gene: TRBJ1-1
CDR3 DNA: TGCAGTGCTATTGGGTTTGGGACTGAAGCTTTCTTT
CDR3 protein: CSAIGFGTEAFF

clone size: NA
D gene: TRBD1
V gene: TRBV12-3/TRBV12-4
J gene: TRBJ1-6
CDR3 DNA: TGTGCCAGCAGTTTGGGACAGGGGGCGTATTCACCCCTCCACTTT
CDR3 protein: CASSLGQGAYSPLHF

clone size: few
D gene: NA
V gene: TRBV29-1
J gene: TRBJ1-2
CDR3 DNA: TGCAGCGTTGAAGATCTACACCTGAACTATGGCTACACCTTC
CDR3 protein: CSVEDLHLNYGYTF

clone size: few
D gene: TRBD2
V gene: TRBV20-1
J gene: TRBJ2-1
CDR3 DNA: TGCAGTGCGTGGCTTGCGGGGGGGTACAATGAGCAGTTCTTC
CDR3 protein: CSAWLAGGYNEQFF

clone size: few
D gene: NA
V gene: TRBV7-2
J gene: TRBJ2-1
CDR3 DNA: TGTGCCAGCAGCTTATCGGGCCCGGGCTCCTACAATGAGCAGTTCTTC
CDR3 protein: CASSLSGPGSYNEQFF

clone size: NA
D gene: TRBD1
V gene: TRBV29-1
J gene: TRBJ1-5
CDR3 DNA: TGCAGCGTTGTTTTCGGGGACAGGGGCGAGTCCCAGCATTTT
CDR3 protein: CSVVFGDRGESQHF

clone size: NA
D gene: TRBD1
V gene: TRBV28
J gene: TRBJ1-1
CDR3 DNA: TGTGCCAGCAATGACAGGGGCACTGAAGCTTTCTTT
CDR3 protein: CASNDRGTEAFF

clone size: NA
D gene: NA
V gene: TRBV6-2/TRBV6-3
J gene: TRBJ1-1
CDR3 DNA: TGTGCCAGCACCAAGTCTGGGGCCAACACTGAAGCTTTCTTT
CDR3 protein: CASTKSGANTEAFF

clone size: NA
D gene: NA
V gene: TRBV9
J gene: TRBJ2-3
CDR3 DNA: TGTGCCAGCAGCGCCCCTACAGATACGCAGTATTTT
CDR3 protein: CASSAPTDTQYF

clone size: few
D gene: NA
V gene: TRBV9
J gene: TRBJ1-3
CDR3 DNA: TGTGCCAGCAGTTCACAGGGTTCAACTGGAAACACCATATATTTT
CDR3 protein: CASSSQGSTGNTIYF

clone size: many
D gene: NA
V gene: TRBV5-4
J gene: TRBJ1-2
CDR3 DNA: TGTGCCAGCAGCTTGGGGCAACGGTATAACTATGGCTACACCTTC
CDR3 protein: CASSLGQRYNYGYTF

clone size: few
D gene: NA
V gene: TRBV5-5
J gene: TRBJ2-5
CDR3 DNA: TGTGCCAGCAGCTTTAACGAAGAGACCCAGTACTTC
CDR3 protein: CASSFNEETQYF

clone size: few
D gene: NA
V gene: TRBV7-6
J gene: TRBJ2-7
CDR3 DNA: TGTGCCAGCAGCCCGCAAGTAGCCGACCGCTCCTACGAGCAGTACTTC
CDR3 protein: CASSPQVADRSYEQYF

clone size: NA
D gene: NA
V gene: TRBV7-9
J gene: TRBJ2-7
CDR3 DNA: TGTGCCAGCAGCTTGGCGGGACAGATACTTTATGAGCAGTACTTC
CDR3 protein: CASSLAGQILYEQYF

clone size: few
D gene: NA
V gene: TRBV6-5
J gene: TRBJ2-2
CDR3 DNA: TGTGCCAGCAGTTACGAGTTTCCCGGGGACACCGGGGAGCTGTTTTTT
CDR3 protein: CASSYEFPGDTGELFF